These T cell receptor beta chains were read from a single sample in a study of T cell responses to AZD1222 COVID-19 vaccine. Clones were sequenced by immunoSEQ multiplex PCR, and TCRdb holds only the in-frame ones, with some missing. The data show roughly 98,000 clones, around nine tenths seen once. Sequenced here: peripheral blood, sampled 28 days after the second AZD1222 dose. All receptors derive from an adult who received the AZD1222 COVID-19 vaccine. CDR3s include the opening cysteine and the closing phenylalanine or tryptophan. Fields, in order: V gene, J gene, CDR3 protein.

TRBV11-2	TRBJ1-1	CASSLDGSEAFF
TRBV4-1	TRBJ2-7	CASSQEGWQVKWDEQYF
TRBV9	TRBJ2-3	CASSVGLASDTQYF
TRBV13	TRBJ1-2	CASSFWTEGGIDGYTF
TRBV28	TRBJ2-1	CASRDGNEQFF
TRBV28	TRBJ2-7	CASNSGIYEQYF
TRBV5-1	TRBJ2-5	CASSHPAGETQYF
TRBV6-5	TRBJ1-6	CASRALKGSPLHF
TRBV5-1	TRBJ1-4	CASSSGGQPNEKLFF
TRBV19	TRBJ2-7	CASSILTGPYEQYF
TRBV9	TRBJ2-1	CASSVVASGGAYNEQFF
TRBV6-2/TRBV6-3	TRBJ1-5	CASSYPISGESNQPQHF
TRBV10-3	TRBJ1-3	CAIRPDSSGNTIYF
TRBV5-1	TRBJ2-5	CASREGQGETQYF
TRBV28	TRBJ1-2	CASSFLQGRYGYTF
TRBV6-5	TRBJ2-1	CATDSGGGGNEQFF
TRBV7-9	TRBJ2-5	CASSVGPETEETQYF
TRBV28	TRBJ1-2	CASSLLQGEGHGYTF
TRBV3-1/TRBV3-2	TRBJ1-4	CASSFNEKLFF
TRBV29-1	TRBJ1-3	CSALGTALSGNTIYF
TRBV30	TRBJ1-1	CAWSGTYRGQTEAFF
TRBV29-1	TRBJ2-1	CSVYPGQGSGEQFF
TRBV18	TRBJ2-3	CASSPQTADTQYF
TRBV7-2	TRBJ1-5	CASSLTFGNQPQHF
TRBV3-1/TRBV3-2	TRBJ1-5	CASSQRTGGQPQHF
TRBV6-5	TRBJ2-7	CASSYAGTGYEQYF